This entry lists 3 T cell receptor beta chains sequenced from one sample in a study of T cell responses to AZD1222 COVID-19 vaccine. Profiled with immunoSEQ multiplex PCR; TCRdb holds only in-frame clones, not every one. The top ten clones hold around 8% of a sample with over 130,000 clones, roughly nine tenths of them seen once. Material: peripheral blood, obtained 28 days after the second dose of the MenACWY control vaccine. Receptors originate from an adult who received the MenACWY meningococcal vaccine as a control.

The rearrangement uses TRBV19 and TRBJ2-5; 10 nucleotides match TRBD2. V lost 4 bases and J lost 2; bases outside the gene matches: 7. This CDR3 is 16 amino acids long. Germline lookup yields CDR1 LNHDA and CDR2 SQIVND (reference sequence). CDR3 sequence reads: CASSRRLAGGQETQYF. The CDR3 bases are TGTGCCAGTAGTAGACGACTAGCGGGCGGACAAGAGACCCAGTACTTC. Full variable domain (missing parts from reference TRBV19 and TRBJ2-5): DGGITQSPKYLFRKEGQNVTLSCEQNLNHDAMYWYRQDPGQGLRLIYYSQIVNDFQKGDIAEGYSVSREKKESFPLTVTSAQKNPTAFYLCASSRRLAGGQETQYFGPGTRLLVL.

The chain has TRBV25-1 and TRBJ1-5; tentative D call: TRBD1 (5 bases). The germline gives CDR1 MGHDK, CDR2 SYGVNS. This CDR3 contains 14 residues. The V gene lost 3 bases and the J gene lost 1 base, with 7 bases spanning the gap. The CDR3 sequence is CASSDAGSNQPQHF. As DNA, the CDR3 is TGTGCCAGCAGTGATGCAGGGAGCAATCAGCCCCAGCATTTT.

The CDR3 region has the DNA TGTGCCAGCAGCCCAAGGGACAGGGCATCGAACACCGGGGAGCTGTTTTTT. Encoded protein: CASSPRDRASNTGELFF. The rearrangement uses TRBV13 and TRBJ2-2, with 9 positions matching TRBD1. CDR3 length: 17 residues. With V trimmed by 5 bases and J by 0 bases, 7 bases remained unmatched. Germline loops: CDR1 PRHDT, CDR2 FYEKMQ (reference sequence). Together with reference TRBV13 and TRBJ2-2, the CDR3 gives the full variable domain: AAGVIQSPRHLIKEKRETATLKCYPIPRHDTVYWYQQGPGQDPQFLISFYEKMQSDKGSIPDRFSAQQFSDYHSELNMSSLELGDSALYFCASSPRDRASNTGELFFGEGSRLTVL.